This T cell receptor beta chain was sequenced for a study of early T cells in non-severe SARS-CoV-2 infection. This clonotype was recorded at least ten times. TCRdb itself ran the 5' RACE reads through MiXCR, one entry per CDR3 protein. The sample contains 55,000 or so distinct CDR3 sequences, about 5.9% of which appear only once. The sequence was collected from an adult who was a healthcare worker with PCR-confirmed SARS-CoV-2 infection or an uninfected control (not recorded which). Material for sequencing was whole blood.

CDR3 loop: CASSQSDQILNSPLHF. The DNA of the CDR3 is TGCGCCAGCAGCCAGTCGGACCAGATACTTAATTCACCCCTCCACTTT. The chain is built from TRBV4-3 and TRBJ1-6, with no clear D. V lost 3 bases, J lost 6 bases, and 15 bases lay in between. Per the germline V gene, CDR1 is LGHNA and CDR2 is YSLEER. CDR3 length: 16 residues.